The next 18 T cell receptor beta chains were all read from a single sample in a study of cytomegalovirus exposure and HLA in healthy donors. 60 Vbeta and 13 Jbeta primers were used in PCR. Measured with immunoSEQ multiplex PCR; TCRdb has only the in-frame clones, and not every one. This sample has about 90,000 clones; 67% occur once, and the top ten carry around 2.3%. The sequenced sample consisted of PBMCs. The receptor source for this set is a man younger than 40 in good health and CMV-seronegative.

The chain couples TRBV27 to TRBJ2-7, with D perhaps matching TRBD1 (6 bases). Germline CDR1 and CDR2: MNHEY and SMNVEV (reference sequence). Between the trimmed V and J ends, which lost 6 bases and 6 bases, there was a span of 15 bases. This CDR3 is 13 amino acids long. The CDR3 nucleotides read TGTGCCAGCAGCCATCATTCCAGGGGCGAGCAGTACTTC. This sequence encodes CASSHHSRGEQYF.

This chain links TRBV28 with TRBJ1-2; D possibly corresponds to TRBD1 (5 bases). Trimming took 6 bases from V and 1 from J, leaving 18 bases between them. There are 16 residues in the CDR3. From germline, CDR1 is MDHEN and CDR2 SYDVKM. CDR3 in amino acids: CASRDSPAQGNYGYTF. In DNA, the CDR3 is TGTGCCAGCAGAGACTCCCCTGCCCAGGGTAACTATGGCTACACCTTC.

The chain employs TRBV7-9 and TRBJ2-1; TRBD2 aligns across 14 bases. The germline gives CDR1 SEHNR, CDR2 FQNEAQ (reference sequence). The CDR3 loop spans 17 amino acids. Losses at the gene ends were 5 bases for V and 7 bases for J; bases not matched to a gene: 10. The CDR3 loop is CASSRTLGTSGRNEQFF. The CDR3 region has the DNA TGTGCCAGCAGCCGAACCCTGGGGACTAGCGGGAGAAATGAGCAGTTCTTC.

This chain connects TRBV5-1 to TRBJ1-4; 8 bases are a match to TRBD1. CDR1 and CDR2 from the germline V gene are SGHRS and YFSETQ. Trimming took 7 bases from V and 7 from J; bases not matched to a gene: 6. The CDR3 contains 13 residues. In DNA form, the CDR3 reads TGCGCCAGCTCACAGGGGGGGATTGAAAAACTGTTTTTT. This translates into CASSQGGIEKLFF.

This chain joins TRBV4-3 and TRBJ2-2; D call uncertain. The ends were cut back, 0 bases at V and 2 bases at J, with 10 bases in the middle. The CDR3 has 16 amino acids. Per germline, CDR1 LGHNA and CDR2 YSLEER. Here the CDR3 DNA reads TGCGCCAGCAGCCAAGATCTGCGCGTTAACACCGGGGAGCTGTTTTTT. It codes for CASSQDLRVNTGELFF.

This chain joins TRBV27 and TRBJ1-1, with TRBD1 matching over 9 bases. Germline V gene data show CDR1 as MNHEY and CDR2 as SMNVEV (reference sequence). V lost 8 bases and J lost 1; bases outside the gene matches: 2. The CDR3 length is 13 residues. The CDR3 region has the DNA TGTGCCAGCGGGACAGGGCCGAACACTGAAGCTTTCTTT. Its translation is CASGTGPNTEAFF.

This chain uses TRBV4-1 with TRBJ2-1, with 9 bases matching TRBD2. The germline CDR1 and CDR2 sequences are MGHRA and YSYEKL. The CDR3 is made up of 15 amino acids. V lost 1 base and J lost 4; bases outside the gene matches: 2. Written as DNA, the CDR3 is TGCGCCAGCAGCCAAGGACTAGCGGCATACAATGAGCAGTTCTTC. Its translation: CASSQGLAAYNEQFF.

The V call is TRBV5-1, the J call TRBJ2-7; tentative D call: TRBD1 (6 bases). Trimming took 4 bases from V and 6 from J, leaving 14 bases between them. Germline V gene sequence: CDR1 SGHRS, CDR2 YFSETQ. The CDR3 has 13 amino acids. CDR3 sequence: CASSLGAGLEQYF. The CDR3 DNA reads TGCGCCAGCAGCCTGGGGGCAGGGCTCGAGCAGTACTTC.

J is TRBJ2-7 and V is TRBV15; 9 bases align to TRBD1. Trimming cost V 5 bases and J 4 bases; bases outside gene matches: 6. The germline gives CDR1 LNHNV, CDR2 YYDKDF (reference sequence). CDR3 length equals 14 residues. The CDR3 spells CATSPPGQGYEQYF. CDR3 DNA: TGTGCCACCAGCCCACCGGGACAGGGTTACGAGCAGTACTTC.

Judged by abundance, this clone is medium-sized. V and J are TRBV30 and TRBJ1-4, with 10 nucleotides matching TRBD1. The V gene end was trimmed by 2 bases and the J gene end by 6 bases; junction bases not matched to a gene: 6. The CDR3 is 15 residues long. The germline V gene has CDR1 GTSNPN and CDR2 SVGIG (reference sequence). Here the CDR3 reads CAWSWPGQGHEKLFF. CDR3 in DNA: TGTGCCTGGAGTTGGCCGGGACAGGGGCATGAAAAACTGTTTTTT.

This clone was seen a single time. The CDR3 DNA reads TGTGCCAGCCAAGAGGGAGGTCCTACCTACGAGCAGTACTTC. Residues: CASQEGGPTYEQYF. The V gene is TRBV5-8, the J gene TRBJ2-7; D might be TRBD2 (6 bases). This CDR3 contains 14 residues. Looked up from germline, CDR1 is SGHTS and CDR2 is YDEGEE. V was shortened by 7 bases and J by 2 bases, with 16 bases between the two germline ends.

The rearrangement uses TRBV5-1 and TRBJ1-1; TRBD1 matches at 10 bases. Germline assignment: CDR1 SGHRS and CDR2 YFSETQ. V lost 4 bases, J lost 4 bases, and 1 base stayed unmatched. The CDR3 runs to 13 residues. The DNA for the CDR3 is TGCGCCAGCAGCCGGGACAGGGGCACTGAAGCTTTCTTT. This encodes CASSRDRGTEAFF.

This clone was recorded once. The chain carries TRBV30 and TRBJ2-5; 8 bases agree with TRBD2. V was pared by 0 bases and J by 2 bases, with 5 bases of the junction left unmatched. The CDR3 runs 15 residues. In germline, CDR1 is GTSNPN, CDR2 SVGIG (reference sequence). The CDR3 nucleotides read TGTGCCTGGAGTGTGGTCGCGGGGGGACAAGAGACCCAGTACTTC. Its protein product is CAWSVVAGGQETQYF.

This clone was detected a few times. This chain joins TRBV6-5 and TRBJ1-2; D remains unclear. The germline V and J ends were trimmed by 4 bases and 2 bases, with 11 bases remaining between them. Looked up from germline, CDR1 is MNHEY and CDR2 is SVGAGI. The CDR3 length is 14 residues. CDR3 coding DNA: TGTGCCAGCAGTTTAAGTGCCGGGAACTATGGCTACACCTTC. It encodes CASSLSAGNYGYTF.

The chain is built from TRBV6-6 and TRBJ2-2; D perhaps matches TRBD2 (7 bases). Germline lookup yields CDR1 MNHNY and CDR2 SVGAGI (reference sequence). This CDR3 region has 13 residues. Trimming left V 10 bases short and J 5 bases short, with 14 bases between. This chain's CDR3 is CATQGRGTGELFF. The CDR3 nucleotides are TGTGCCACCCAGGGGAGGGGGACCGGGGAGCTGTTTTTT.

This rearrangement joins TRBV6-6 to TRBJ1-2; possibly TRBD1 for D (5 bases). The length of the CDR3 is 15 residues. V was pared by 2 bases and J by 1 base, with 11 bases between. Germline V CDR1 and CDR2: MNHNY, SVGAGI (reference sequence). CDR3 coding DNA: TGTGCCAGCAGTTACCCCCAGGGTCTTAACTATGGCTACACCTTC. Residues: CASSYPQGLNYGYTF.

A few counts support this clone. The chain combines TRBV30 with TRBJ2-2; possible D gene TRBD1, 5 bases. Trimming left V 0 bases short and J 4 bases short, with 9 bases between. The CDR3 extends over 14 amino acids. Germline values: CDR1 GTSNPN, CDR2 SVGIG (reference sequence). CDR3 loop: CAWSVRQPTGELFF. DNA of the CDR3: TGTGCCTGGAGTGTACGACAGCCCACCGGGGAGCTGTTTTTT.

About this clone: Germline is not matched at one junction end, which may reflect a read error. The chain uses TRBV7-9 and TRBJ2-7; D ambiguous. This CDR3 is built from 12 residues. CDR1 is SEHNR, CDR2 FQNEAQ, per germline (reference sequence). CDR3 loop: CSSSLDLYEQYF. The CDR3 bases are TGTTCCAGCAGCTTAGATCTCTACGAGCAGTACTTC.